A single sample is the source of the 31 T cell receptor beta chains below, sequenced in a study of T cells in Graves' hyperthyroidism and ophthalmopathy. RNA transcripts served as the template for amplifying TCR beta CDR3 regions. During a first-round RT-PCR of the TCR CDR3, the HTBI primer set was used. TCRdb itself ran the multiplex PCR reads through MiXCR, one entry per CDR3 protein. The sample records approximately 640,000 distinct CDR3 sequences, around 15% being singletons. Input material: blood. The receptors here all came from a woman in her twenties or thirties with Graves' hyperthyroidism.

There are many counts of this clonotype. The chain is built from TRBV6-1 and TRBJ2-7; the D is unclear. The CDR3 extends over 13 amino acids. Germline lookup yields CDR1 MNHNS and CDR2 SASEGT. Between the trimmed V and J ends, which lost 5 bases and 0 bases, there was a span of 8 bases. The CDR3 protein is CASSYSTSYEQYF. In DNA, the CDR3 is TGTGCCAGCAGTTACTCTACCTCCTACGAGCAGTACTTC.

V gene TRBV5-1 combines with J gene TRBJ1-2; no clear D gene. V lost 5 bases to trimming and J lost 1 base, with 9 bases between them. The CDR3 has 13 amino acids. Per the germline V gene, CDR1 is SGHRS and CDR2 is YFSETQ. In DNA, the CDR3 is TGCGCCAGCAGAGGCAGCCTTAACTATGGCTACACCTTC. It is translated as CASRGSLNYGYTF.

There are a few counts of this clonotype. This chain links TRBV20-1 with TRBJ2-5; TRBD2 is a possible D gene (6 bases). The V end was cut by 2 bases, the J end by 5 bases, with 12 bases between. In germline, CDR1 is DFQATT, CDR2 SNEGSKA (reference sequence). This CDR3 region has 13 residues. Here the CDR3 DNA reads TGCAGTGCTAGATTTCCGGGGGTCGAGACCCAGTACTTC. This gives the protein CSARFPGVETQYF.

This clonotype was observed at least ten times. The rearrangement uses TRBV2 and TRBJ2-7; D is ambiguous. Per the germline V gene, CDR1 is SNHLY and CDR2 is FYNNEI. The CDR3 loop spans 15 amino acids. The V end was cut by 5 bases, the J end by 1 base, with 15 bases between. Here the CDR3 reads CASSLHDYLSYEQYF. CDR3 coding DNA: TGTGCCAGCAGTCTCCACGATTACCTTTCCTACGAGCAGTACTTC. Drawing the rest from reference TRBV2 and TRBJ2-7, the complete variable domain is EPEVTQTPSHQVTQMGQEVILRCVPISNHLYFYWYRQILGQKVEFLVSFYNNEISEKSEIFDDQFSVERPDGSNFTLKIRSTKLEDSAMYFCASSLHDYLSYEQYFGPGTRLTVT.

This clonotype was seen many times. J is TRBJ2-3 and V is TRBV7-8; no firm D call. The CDR3 runs 16 residues. Germline V gene lookup returns CDR1 SGHVS and CDR2 FQNEAQ. V lost 1 base to trimming and J lost 0 bases, with 11 bases between them. In nucleotides, the CDR3 is TGTGCCAGCAGCTTAGGGGTACAGACTAGCACAGATACGCAGTATTTT. It specifies CASSLGVQTSTDTQYF.

This sequence joins TRBV28 and TRBJ2-1; 13 nucleotides agree with TRBD2. V was clipped by 4 bases and J by 5 bases; unmatched bases: 8. The CDR3 spans 17 residues. The germline gives CDR1 MDHEN, CDR2 SYDVKM. The CDR3 loop is CASSSLGLAGPHNEQFF. The CDR3 DNA follows: TGTGCCAGCAGTTCATTGGGACTAGCGGGACCCCACAATGAGCAGTTCTTC.

This clonotype was seen at least ten times. The rearrangement joins TRBV11-3 to TRBJ2-2; D is ambiguous. There are 16 residues in the CDR3. Germline CDR1 reads SGHNT; CDR2 reads YENEEA. With 1 base removed from V and 5 bases from J, the gap between germline ends came to 14 bases. This CDR3 reads CASSLGRQDGTGELFF. The CDR3 coding sequence is TGTGCCAGCAGCTTAGGGCGGCAGGACGGGACCGGGGAGCTGTTTTTT.

In this sample, this clonotype turned up many times. The chain is built from TRBV7-2 and TRBJ2-3; 7 bases fit TRBD1. CDR3 length: 16 residues. The germline V gene has CDR1 SGHTA and CDR2 FQGNSA. V lost 0 bases, J lost 3 bases, and 6 bases stayed unmatched. CDR3 residues: CASSLAGTVNTDTQYF. In DNA form, the CDR3 reads TGTGCCAGCAGCTTAGCCGGGACAGTAAATACAGATACGCAGTATTTT.

This clonotype was seen ten or more times. The chain links TRBV5-8 to TRBJ1-1, with D possibly matching TRBD1 (6 bases). V dropped 0 bases and J dropped 0 bases, with 12 bases sitting between them. Germline CDR1 SGHTS, CDR2 YDEGEE. The CDR3 runs to 16 residues. CDR3 sequence: CASSLGSRTVNTEAFF. The DNA of the CDR3 is TGTGCCAGCAGCTTGGGTAGCAGGACAGTGAACACTGAAGCTTTCTTT.

The V and J genes are TRBV5-1 and TRBJ2-1; D gene uncertain. This CDR3 is 15 amino acids long. Trimming left V 0 bases short and J 0 bases short, with 7 bases between. Germline CDR1 is SGHRS and CDR2 is YFSETQ. The CDR3 here is CASSLVVGSYNEQFF. Here the CDR3 DNA reads TGCGCCAGCAGCTTGGTTGTAGGCTCCTACAATGAGCAGTTCTTC.

The table lists this clonotype with many counts. The chain is built from TRBV3-1 and TRBJ2-7; 12 nucleotides align to TRBD2. The J segment lost 6 bases and the V segment lost 1 base, leaving 4 bases of the junction unmatched. The CDR3 loop spans 15 amino acids. Per germline, CDR1 LGHDT and CDR2 YNNKEL (reference sequence). The DNA for the CDR3 is TGTGCCAGCAGCCAAGTAGGACTAGCGGGAAGCGAGCAGTACTTC. Residues: CASSQVGLAGSEQYF.

This clonotype has more than one count but fewer than ten. DNA of the CDR3: TGTGCCAGCAGGGGAACAGGGGCGGGGAATTCACCCCTCCACTTT. This sequence encodes CASRGTGAGNSPLHF. The chain carries TRBV12-3 or TRBV12-4 and TRBJ1-6, with TRBD1 matching 7 bases. Losses at the gene ends were 6 bases for V and 7 bases for J; bases not matched to a gene: 9. This CDR3 region has 15 residues.

The chain combines TRBV27 with TRBJ2-7; 8 nucleotides line up with TRBD2. The CDR3 runs to 17 residues. Germline trimming cut 7 bases from V and 0 bases from J; bases unmatched to any gene: 14. Per germline, CDR1 MNHEY and CDR2 SMNVEV (reference sequence). CDR3 in DNA: TGTGCCAGCAAGAAAACATCGGGGGGGTCTCTCTCCTACGAGCAGTACTTC. Translating gives CASKKTSGGSLSYEQYF.

The J gene is TRBJ1-2, the V gene TRBV3-1; 7 bases are a match to TRBD1. V dropped 5 bases and J dropped 4; count of bases not matched to a gene: 7. Germline CDR1 LGHDT, CDR2 YNNKEL (reference sequence). This CDR3 comprises 14 residues. The CDR3 region is CASSNRQGIYGYTF. In DNA, the CDR3 is TGTGCCAGCAGCAACAGACAGGGTATCTATGGCTACACCTTC.

The CDR3 region is CASSHGLAGAAREQYF. The CDR3 nucleotides are TGTGCCAGCAGTCACGGACTAGCGGGAGCGGCGAGAGAGCAGTACTTC. The chain uses TRBV6-2 or TRBV6-3 and TRBJ2-7; 13 positions agree with TRBD2. CDR3 length equals 16 residues. J lost 7 bases, V lost 5 bases, and 11 bases had no gene match. CDR1 and CDR2 from the germline V gene are MNHEY and SVGEGT.

This chain uses TRBV15 with TRBJ2-3, with D maybe TRBD2 (5 bases). V was cut by 1 base and J by 7 bases, with 12 bases left in between. The CDR3 is 14 residues long. In germline, CDR1 is LNHNV, CDR2 YYDKDF (reference sequence). The CDR3 protein is CATSRGGSGYTQYF. DNA for the CDR3: TGTGCCACCAGCAGAGGAGGGTCCGGATATACGCAGTATTTT.

At least ten counts were recorded for this clonotype. The rearrangement links TRBV28 to TRBJ2-5; TRBD1 might be the D (6 bases). The CDR3 is 15 residues long. Deletions cut 6 bases from V and 1 base from J, with 15 bases between. Germline CDR1 reads MDHEN; CDR2 reads SYDVKM. CDR3 residues: CASSPGQPSQETQYF. The CDR3 nucleotides are TGTGCCAGCAGCCCCGGACAGCCTTCCCAAGAGACCCAGTACTTC.

This clonotype was observed many times. The rearrangement joins TRBV30 to TRBJ1-1, with D possibly TRBD1 on 5 matching bases. The CDR3 is 14 amino acids. The V gene lost 2 bases and the J gene lost 4 bases, with 14 bases spanning the gap. The V gene's germline CDR1 is GTSNPN and CDR2 SVGIG (reference sequence). This CDR3 is CAWSTELRGTEAFF. The CDR3 DNA is TGTGCCTGGAGTACTGAGTTAAGGGGCACTGAAGCTTTCTTT.

The genes are TRBV18 and TRBJ2-1; D possibly matches TRBD1 or TRBD2 (5 bases each). V was trimmed by 1 base and J by 6 bases, leaving 16 bases between them. CDR1 and CDR2 (germline): KGHSH, LQKENI. CDR3 length: 16 residues. Here the CDR3 DNA reads TGTGCCAGCTCACCACGGGGCTCACCAGGGAGCAATGAGCAGTTCTTC. It yields the protein CASSPRGSPGSNEQFF.

The rearrangement joins TRBV4-1 to TRBJ1-4, with D uncertain. Per germline, CDR1 MGHRA and CDR2 YSYEKL. The V and J ends lost 4 bases and 3 bases respectively, with 15 bases between them. There are 16 residues in the CDR3. CDR3 residues: CASSLRTNGANEKLFF. Written as DNA, the CDR3 is TGCGCCAGCAGCCTTCGGACGAACGGAGCTAATGAAAAACTGTTTTTT.

This clonotype was counted many times. The chain is built from TRBV15 and TRBJ1-1; D is undetermined. The CDR3 is 13 amino acids. The germline CDR1 and CDR2 sequences are LNHNV and YYDKDF (reference sequence). The V gene lost 8 bases and the J gene lost 1 base, with 11 bases spanning the gap. In DNA form, the CDR3 reads TGTGCCACCGGACGGATTGAGAACACTGAAGCTTTCTTT. Residues: CATGRIENTEAFF.

The chain is built from TRBV20-1 and TRBJ2-3; TRBD2 agrees at 8 bases. Trimming took 5 bases from V and 6 from J; bases not matched to a gene: 19. In germline, CDR1 is DFQATT, CDR2 SNEGSKA (reference sequence). This CDR3 contains 17 residues. CDR3 coding DNA: TGCAGTGCTGGTCGGGGGGGACCGGGACTATCGGGGGATACGCAGTATTTT. Encoded protein: CSAGRGGPGLSGDTQYF.

This chain joins TRBV2 and TRBJ1-4, with D unclear. The CDR3 contains 15 residues. Trimming stripped 0 bases from V and 0 bases from J, with 5 bases between. Per germline, CDR1 SNHLY and CDR2 FYNNEI. DNA for the CDR3: TGTGCCAGCAGTGAAGCCAGTTCAACTAATGAAAAACTGTTTTTT. Its translation is CASSEASSTNEKLFF.

To note about this clonotype: An end of the junction does not agree with germline; a read error may underlie this. This chain joins TRBV27 and TRBJ1-2, with D unresolved. Germline V gene sequence: CDR1 MNHEY, CDR2 SMNVEV (reference sequence). This CDR3 has 15 amino acids. Written as DNA, the CDR3 is TGTGCCAGCAGTCAAACCAGACCGATTAGTGCACCGATGGCCTTC. Its translation is CASSQTRPISAPMAF.

This clonotype was observed a handful of times. The DNA for the CDR3 is TGCGCCAGCAGCCGAGGGTTCGGGGAGACCCAGTACTTC. Its translation: CASSRGFGETQYF. The chain recombines TRBV5-1 with TRBJ2-5; tentative D call: TRBD2 (5 bases). The CDR3 contains 13 residues. The germline V and J ends were trimmed by 4 bases and 5 bases, with 12 bases remaining between them. Germline V gene lookup returns CDR1 SGHRS and CDR2 YFSETQ.

The rearrangement links TRBV6-1 to TRBJ1-6; 9 bases map to TRBD1. CDR3 length: 13 amino acids. J gave up 8 bases and V 10 bases, and 6 bases lay outside the gene matches. Germline V lookup: CDR1 MNHNS, CDR2 SASEGT. CDR3 protein: CANGDREDSPLHF. CDR3 DNA: TGTGCCAATGGGGACAGGGAAGATTCACCCCTCCACTTT.

The chain recombines TRBV4-2 with TRBJ1-3, with TRBD1 matching over 8 bases. The germline gives CDR1 LGHNA, CDR2 YNFKEQ. J gave up 4 bases and V 3 bases, and 2 bases lay outside the gene matches. The CDR3 has 14 residues. The CDR3 sequence is CASSHGQGGNTIYF. CDR3 in DNA: TGTGCCAGCAGCCACGGACAGGGAGGAAACACCATATATTTT.

This clonotype has ten or more counts. V is TRBV11-2 and J is TRBJ2-1; D remains unclear. Germline loops: CDR1 SGHAT, CDR2 FQNNGV. V lost 4 bases and J 6 bases, leaving 7 bases between the germline ends. The CDR3 is made up of 12 amino acids. CDR3 sequence (DNA): TGTGCCAGCAGCTCCTTTACCAATGAGCAGTTCTTC. The encoded protein is CASSSFTNEQFF.

The sample holds many counts of this clonotype. V and J are TRBV27 and TRBJ2-7, with D tentatively TRBD1 (5 bases). V lost 4 bases and J lost 0, with 16 bases in between. The CDR3 totals 16 residues. In germline, CDR1 is MNHEY, CDR2 SMNVEV (reference sequence). The CDR3 DNA reads as TGTGCCAGCAGTTCCTTAGACAGCCTAAGCTCCTACGAGCAGTACTTC. Translated, it gives CASSSLDSLSSYEQYF.

This clonotype was counted between two and nine times. J is TRBJ2-1 and V is TRBV19; 9 nucleotides align to TRBD1. There are 16 residues in the CDR3. Germline CDR1 LNHDA, CDR2 SQIVND (reference sequence). The V and J ends lost 4 bases and 4 bases, in that order; junction bases with no gene match: 8. The DNA of the CDR3 is TGTGCCAGTAGTACCCCGACAGGGGGGAGATACAATGAGCAGTTCTTC. Residues: CASSTPTGGRYNEQFF.

This clonotype was detected many times. The V and J genes are TRBV2 and TRBJ2-5; 8 bases agree with TRBD1. The CDR3 runs 15 residues. Per germline, CDR1 SNHLY and CDR2 FYNNEI. The V gene end was trimmed by 8 bases and the J gene end by 1 base; junction bases not matched to a gene: 9. The CDR3 DNA sequence: TGTGCCAGCTCAACGGGGACAGGCTTCCAAGAGACCCAGTACTTC. Protein product: CASSTGTGFQETQYF.